The 29 T cell receptor beta chains presented below share a single source sample, sequenced in a study of OX40 agonist ivuxolimab in advanced cancers. Libraries came from the immunoSEQ multiplex PCR assay. Here the immuneACCESS table is served through TCRdb, limited to in-frame sequences with V and J called. Missing clones are a known gap in these copies; in checked studies unresolved V genes cover under half, and the rest lacks a known reason. A total of some 50,000 clones appear in this sample, about 91% of them only once. The ten largest make up 4.9% of the sample. Sample: CD4+ or CD8+ T cells sorted from blood, taken in a trial of the OX40 agonist ivuxolimab. The origin of the receptors is an adult with an advanced solid tumor such as melanoma, head and neck, liver or kidney cancer.

CDR3 protein: CASSAGGNTEAFF. Here the CDR3 DNA reads TGTGCCAGCAGTGCCGGAGGGAACACTGAAGCTTTCTTT. The chain combines TRBV6-1 with TRBJ1-1; unclear D gene. The CDR3 contains 13 residues. The V end lost 4 bases, the J end lost 1 base, and 7 bases lay between the germline ends. Germline values: CDR1 MNHNS, CDR2 SASEGT.

This chain uses TRBV27 with TRBJ1-4; TRBD1 is a possible D gene (6 bases). Germline V lookup: CDR1 MNHEY, CDR2 SMNVEV (reference sequence). The CDR3 has 14 residues. Trimming shortened V by 3 bases and J by 8 bases, and 13 bases separated the two germline ends. CDR3 nucleotides: TGTGCCAGCAGTTTTGTAGGGGGAGACGAAAAACTGTTTTTT. Protein: CASSFVGGDEKLFF.

The gene calls are TRBV7-8 and TRBJ2-5, with a possible D match to TRBD2 (6 bases). Looked up from germline, CDR1 is SGHVS and CDR2 is FQNEAQ. The CDR3 runs to 15 residues. The V end was cut by 1 base, the J end by 3 bases, with 12 bases between. The CDR3 coding sequence is TGTGCCAGCAGCTTAGTAGGGAGGAACGAAGAGACCCAGTACTTC. Translated, it gives CASSLVGRNEETQYF.

The chain links TRBV7-3 to TRBJ2-3; D remains unclear. V was trimmed by 2 bases and J by 0 bases, leaving 12 bases between them. The CDR3 is 16 amino acids. The germline CDR1 and CDR2 sequences are SGHTA and FQGTGA. The chain's CDR3 is CASSLLGSRSTDTQYF. CDR3 bases: TGTGCCAGCAGCTTACTAGGTAGTCGGAGCACAGATACGCAGTATTTT.

The chain employs TRBV7-9 and TRBJ2-6; TRBD1 agrees at 9 bases. The V gene's germline CDR1 is SEHNR and CDR2 FQNEAQ (reference sequence). V shed 4 bases and J 3 bases; nucleotides not matched to a gene: 4. The CDR3 extends over 16 amino acids. Written as DNA, the CDR3 is TGTGCCAGCAGCTCGACAGGGGGAGGTGGGGCCAACGTCCTGACTTTC. It is translated as CASSSTGGGGANVLTF. The full variable domain, its missing parts supplied by reference TRBV7-9 and TRBJ2-6, is DTGVSQNPRHKITKRGQNVTFRCDPISEHNRLYWYRQTLGQGPEFLTYFQNEAQLEKSRLLSDRFSAERPKGSFSTLEIQRTEQGDSAMYLCASSSTGGGGANVLTFGAGSRLTVL.

The J gene is TRBJ1-1, the V gene TRBV28; TRBD1 is a possible D gene (6 bases). The V end lost 2 bases, the J end lost 3 bases, and 10 bases lay between the germline ends. The CDR3 covers 14 residues. The germline gives CDR1 MDHEN, CDR2 SYDVKM. The CDR3 spells CASSLTGIDTEAFF. In DNA form, the CDR3 reads TGTGCCAGCAGTTTAACAGGGATTGACACTGAAGCTTTCTTT.

The chain combines TRBV6-1 with TRBJ1-2; D unresolved. The V gene lost 3 bases and the J gene lost 4 bases, with 12 bases spanning the gap. The CDR3 length is 14 residues. CDR1 MNHNS and CDR2 SASEGT come from the germline V gene. CDR3 in DNA: TGTGCCAGCAGTGAGGTGGGCACAACCTATGGCTACACCTTC. Amino acid sequence: CASSEVGTTYGYTF.

The rearrangement uses TRBV6-5 and TRBJ1-1; TRBD1 might be the D (5 bases). V was clipped by 4 bases and J by 2 bases, with 14 bases between them. The CDR3 extends over 15 amino acids. The V gene's germline CDR1 is MNHEY and CDR2 SVGAGI. The CDR3 here is CASSFHQGRNTEAFF. The CDR3 region has the DNA TGTGCCAGCAGTTTCCACCAGGGTAGAAACACTGAAGCTTTCTTT.

The chain couples TRBV11-3 to TRBJ2-1, with 9 bases identical to TRBD1. Germline assignment: CDR1 SGHNT and CDR2 YENEEA. The CDR3 consists of 15 residues. V trimming: 4 bases; J trimming: 7 bases; junction bases outside the gene matches: 8. The CDR3 nucleotides are TGTGCCAGCAGCTCCTCATCCGGGACAGGGAATGAGCAGTTCTTC. Amino acids: CASSSSSGTGNEQFF.

This chain uses TRBV4-1 with TRBJ1-1; no reliable D call. The germline V gene encodes CDR1 MGHRA and CDR2 YSYEKL. CDR3 length: 13 residues. The V gene lost 2 bases and the J gene lost 1 base, with 5 bases spanning the gap. CDR3 in amino acids: CASSQTRNTEAFF. The CDR3, as DNA: TGCGCCAGCAGCCAAACCAGGAACACTGAAGCTTTCTTT.

The gene calls are TRBV28 and TRBJ2-7; D possibly corresponds to TRBD1 (6 bases). This CDR3 has 12 residues. Germline V gene data show CDR1 as MDHEN and CDR2 as SYDVKM. V shed 4 bases and J shed 6 bases, with 10 bases lying between them. The CDR3 bases are TGTGCCAGCAGTTCAGGGGCGGCCGAGCAGTACTTC. It specifies CASSSGAAEQYF.

The CDR3 sequence is CASSLNIGGQGVNEQFF. In nucleotides, the CDR3 is TGTGCCAGCAGCTTAAATATCGGGGGACAGGGTGTCAATGAGCAGTTCTTC. The chain uses TRBV7-9 and TRBJ2-1; the match to TRBD1 covers 9 bases. J lost 6 bases, V lost 2 bases, and 11 bases had no gene match. Germline V lookup: CDR1 SEHNR, CDR2 FQNEAQ (reference sequence). The CDR3 contains 17 residues.

The chain employs TRBV6-6 and TRBJ2-1; 9 positions match TRBD2. The ends lost 0 bases at V and 6 bases at J; junction bases unmatched: 3. The germline V gene encodes CDR1 MNHNY and CDR2 SVGAGI (reference sequence). This CDR3 has 15 residues. The CDR3 sequence: CASSYSAGGGNEQFF. The CDR3 nucleotides read TGTGCCAGCAGTTACTCTGCGGGGGGGGGCAATGAGCAGTTCTTC.

The chain links TRBV13 to TRBJ2-5, with D unresolved. This CDR3 spans 13 amino acids. V lost 1 base to trimming and J lost 7 bases, with 10 bases between them. Germline CDR1 and CDR2: PRHDT and FYEKMQ (reference sequence). The CDR3 spells CASSLEGGWTQYF. The CDR3 DNA follows: TGTGCCAGCAGCTTAGAGGGCGGATGGACCCAGTACTTC.

This rearrangement joins TRBV27 to TRBJ2-3, with TRBD2 matching over 13 bases. The CDR3 spans 17 residues. Germline V CDR1 and CDR2: MNHEY, SMNVEV (reference sequence). The V gene end was trimmed by 8 bases and the J gene end by 2 bases; junction bases not matched to a gene: 10. The CDR3 here is CASGVGTSGTATDTQYF. CDR3 DNA sequence: TGTGCCAGCGGGGTCGGGACTAGCGGGACTGCCACAGATACGCAGTATTTT.

The gene calls are TRBV4-3 and TRBJ2-5; 11 bases are a match to TRBD2. V gave up 1 base and J gave up 0 bases; unmatched junction bases: 4. This CDR3 contains 17 residues. CDR1 LGHNA and CDR2 YSLEER come from the germline V gene. CDR3 sequence: CASSQGTSGLYQETQYF. CDR3 nucleotide sequence: TGCGCCAGCAGCCAAGGGACTAGCGGGCTATACCAAGAGACCCAGTACTTC.

The CDR3: CASTFRDGLYEQYF. DNA of the CDR3: TGTGCCAGCACCTTCCGGGACGGATTATACGAGCAGTACTTC. V and J are TRBV7-9 and TRBJ2-7; either TRBD1 or TRBD2 may fit D (5 bases each). The CDR3 length is 14 residues. Trimming removed 7 bases at V and 4 bases at J, with 17 bases between. Germline V CDR1 and CDR2: SEHNR, FQNEAQ (reference sequence).

The V and J genes are TRBV9 and TRBJ2-5, with D possibly being TRBD2 (6 bases). CDR3 length: 17 amino acids. Germline V lookup: CDR1 SGDLS, CDR2 YYNGEE. V was shortened by 3 bases and J by 2 bases, with 20 bases between the two germline ends. The CDR3 DNA sequence: TGTGCCAGCAGCGGTGCGCGGGACGCGGGGTGGCAAGAGACCCAGTACTTC. This encodes CASSGARDAGWQETQYF.

This sequence joins TRBV4-3 and TRBJ2-7; 7 bases line up with TRBD2. The germline CDR1 and CDR2 sequences are LGHNA and YSLEER. CDR3 length: 15 residues. Unmatched junction bases numbered 5, after V lost 0 bases and J lost 3 bases. CDR3 protein: CASSQEGGESYEQYF. CDR3 bases: TGCGCCAGCAGCCAAGAGGGGGGGGAAAGCTACGAGCAGTACTTC.

The chain combines TRBV7-3 with TRBJ2-2; possibly TRBD2 for D (6 bases). The CDR3 consists of 18 residues. Germline loops: CDR1 SGHTA, CDR2 FQGTGA. V shed 3 bases and J shed 3 bases, with 20 bases lying between them. For the CDR3, the DNA is TGTGCCAGCAGCTTCCGGCCTTTATCGGGAGCGTACACCGGGGAGCTGTTTTTT. Translated, it gives CASSFRPLSGAYTGELFF.

The rearrangement uses TRBV4-1 and TRBJ1-5, with a tentative D call TRBD1 (5 bases). This CDR3 has 19 amino acids. V was cut by 1 base and J by 4 bases, with 23 bases left in between. From germline, CDR1 is MGHRA and CDR2 YSYEKL. In DNA, the CDR3 is TGCGCCAGCAGCCAAGCCCCCCCTCGACAGACCCAGATGAATCAGCCCCAGCATTTT. Translating gives CASSQAPPRQTQMNQPQHF.

This sequence joins TRBV6-6 and TRBJ1-5; D is possibly TRBD1 (6 bases). In germline, CDR1 is MNHNY, CDR2 SVGAGI (reference sequence). This CDR3 is 16 amino acids long. The V and J ends lost 5 bases and 0 bases respectively, with 14 bases between them. CDR3 DNA: TGTGCCAGCAGTACGGACAGATTTTATAGCAATCAGCCCCAGCATTTT. It specifies CASSTDRFYSNQPQHF.

This clone was observed a few times. The chain uses TRBV7-9 and TRBJ2-1; D perhaps matches TRBD2 (6 bases). Trimming took off 1 base at V and 4 bases at J, with 11 bases between the two ends. The V gene's germline CDR1 is SEHNR and CDR2 FQNEAQ (reference sequence). The CDR3 has 15 residues. The CDR3 DNA reads as TGTGCCAGCAGCTTAGTGTCTAGCGAGTACAATGAGCAGTTCTTC. It is translated as CASSLVSSEYNEQFF.

V is TRBV6-5 and J is TRBJ2-1; 9 positions agree with TRBD1. Trimming took 0 bases from V and 8 from J; bases not matched to a gene: 8. In germline, CDR1 is MNHEY, CDR2 SVGAGI. This CDR3 region has 16 residues. The CDR3 sequence: CASSYSVGQGSYEQFF. CDR3 coding DNA: TGTGCCAGCAGTTACTCGGTGGGACAGGGATCGTATGAGCAGTTCTTC.

This chain links TRBV19 with TRBJ1-5, with 7 bases lining up with TRBD1. J was trimmed by 3 bases and V by 7 bases; bases with no gene match: 9. The CDR3 runs to 15 residues. Germline V lookup: CDR1 LNHDA, CDR2 SQIVND (reference sequence). The CDR3 DNA is TGTGCCAGTACCCCGGACAGGCTTCCCAATCAGCCCCAGCATTTT. This sequence encodes CASTPDRLPNQPQHF.

DNA for the CDR3: TGCGCCAGCAGCCACAGGCAGTCGGGGGGCTTTGAGAATGAGCAGTTCTTC. It encodes CASSHRQSGGFENEQFF. V gene TRBV4-1 combines with J gene TRBJ2-1, with TRBD2 as a possible D gene (7 bases). This CDR3 is built from 17 residues. Germline V lookup: CDR1 MGHRA, CDR2 YSYEKL. Trimming cost V 3 bases and J 7 bases, with 22 bases left between them.

The J gene is TRBJ1-2, the V gene TRBV7-9; D unresolved. CDR1 is SEHNR, CDR2 FQNEAQ, per germline (reference sequence). V gave up 3 bases and J gave up 2 bases, with 7 bases separating them. The CDR3 is 13 residues long. The CDR3 region has the DNA TGTGCCAGCAGCTTCCCGGAGAACTATGGCTACACCTTC. Its protein product is CASSFPENYGYTF.

The chain couples TRBV13 to TRBJ2-2, with D maybe TRBD2 (6 bases). V was pared by 8 bases and J by 7 bases, with 14 bases between. CDR1 PRHDT and CDR2 FYEKMQ come from the germline V gene (reference sequence). The CDR3 length is 13 residues. Here the CDR3 reads CASEEGTFGELFF. The CDR3, as DNA: TGTGCCAGCGAGGAGGGGACGTTCGGGGAGCTGTTTTTT.

The chain links TRBV9 to TRBJ2-1, with TRBD1 as a possible D gene (6 bases). Germline V gene lookup returns CDR1 SGDLS and CDR2 YYNGEE. V lost 4 bases to trimming and J lost 7 bases, with 15 bases between them. CDR3 length equals 14 residues. In DNA, the CDR3 is TGTGCCAGCAGCACGGACAGAACACAGAATGAGCAGTTCTTC. This encodes CASSTDRTQNEQFF.